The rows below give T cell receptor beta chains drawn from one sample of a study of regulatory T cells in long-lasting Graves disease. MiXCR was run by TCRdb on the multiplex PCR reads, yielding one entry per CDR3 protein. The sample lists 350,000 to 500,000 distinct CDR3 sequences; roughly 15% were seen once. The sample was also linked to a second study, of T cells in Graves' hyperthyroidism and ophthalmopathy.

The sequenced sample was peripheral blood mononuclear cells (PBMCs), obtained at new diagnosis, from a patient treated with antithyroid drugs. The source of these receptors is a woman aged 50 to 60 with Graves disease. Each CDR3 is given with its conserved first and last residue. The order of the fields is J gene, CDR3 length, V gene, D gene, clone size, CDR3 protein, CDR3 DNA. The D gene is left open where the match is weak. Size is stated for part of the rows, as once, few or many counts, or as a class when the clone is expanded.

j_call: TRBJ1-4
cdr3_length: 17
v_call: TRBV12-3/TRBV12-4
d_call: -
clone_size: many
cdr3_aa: CASSLAVGGATNEKLFF
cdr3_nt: TGTGCCAGCAGTTTAGCGGTAGGGGGGGCAACTAATGAAAAACTGTTTTTT

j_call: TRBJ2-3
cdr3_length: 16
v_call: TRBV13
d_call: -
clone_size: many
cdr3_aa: CASSLLGWGRRDTQYF
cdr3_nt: TGTGCCAGCAGCCTGCTAGGTTGGGGGCGAAGAGATACGCAGTATTTT

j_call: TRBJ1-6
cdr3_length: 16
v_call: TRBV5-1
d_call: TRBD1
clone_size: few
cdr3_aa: CASSEDRGTYNSPLHF
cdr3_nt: TGCGCCAGCAGCGAGGACAGGGGGACCTATAATTCACCCCTCCACTTT

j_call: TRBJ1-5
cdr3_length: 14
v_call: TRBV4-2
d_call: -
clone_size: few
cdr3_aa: CASSPTGPWEPQHF
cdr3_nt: TGTGCCAGCAGCCCAACCGGGCCCTGGGAGCCCCAGCATTTT

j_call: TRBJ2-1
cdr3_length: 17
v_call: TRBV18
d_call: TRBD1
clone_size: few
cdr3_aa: CASSPPQDRAFYNEQFF
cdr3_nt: TGTGCCAGCTCACCACCTCAGGACAGGGCTTTCTACAATGAGCAGTTCTTC

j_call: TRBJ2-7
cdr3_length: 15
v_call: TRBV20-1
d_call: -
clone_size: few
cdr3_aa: CSARDHGETSYEQYF
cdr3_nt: TGCAGTGCTAGAGATCATGGGGAGACAAGCTACGAGCAGTACTTC

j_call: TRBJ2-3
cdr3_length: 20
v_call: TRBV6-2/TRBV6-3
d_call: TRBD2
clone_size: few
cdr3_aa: CASSYPRLAGISTTTDTQYF
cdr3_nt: TGTGCCAGCAGTTACCCCAGACTAGCGGGGATCTCAACGACTACAGATACGCAGTATTTT

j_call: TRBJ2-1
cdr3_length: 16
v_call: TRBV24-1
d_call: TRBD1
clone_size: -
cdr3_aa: CATSDFSQGAGNEQFF
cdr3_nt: TGTGCCACCAGTGATTTTTCCCAGGGGGCTGGCAATGAGCAGTTCTTC

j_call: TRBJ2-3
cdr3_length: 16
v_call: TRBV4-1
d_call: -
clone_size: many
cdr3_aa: CASSQESVAGTDTQYF
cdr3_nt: TGCGCCAGCAGCCAAGAGTCCGTCGCGGGGACAGATACGCAGTATTTT

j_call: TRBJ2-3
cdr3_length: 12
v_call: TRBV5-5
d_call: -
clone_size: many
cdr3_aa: CASSGATDTQYF
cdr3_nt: TGTGCCAGCAGCGGGGCCACAGATACGCAGTATTTT

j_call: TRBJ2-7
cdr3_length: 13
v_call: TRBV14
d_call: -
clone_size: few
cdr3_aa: CASSVDSSHEQYF
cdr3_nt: TGTGCCAGCAGTGTGGACAGTTCCCACGAGCAGTACTTC

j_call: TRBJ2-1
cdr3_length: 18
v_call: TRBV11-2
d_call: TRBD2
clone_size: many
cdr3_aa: CASSLERLTSGRSNEQFF
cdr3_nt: TGTGCCAGCAGCTTAGAACGACTGACTAGCGGGAGAAGCAATGAGCAGTTCTTC

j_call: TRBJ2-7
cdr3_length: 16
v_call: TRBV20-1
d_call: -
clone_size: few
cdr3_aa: CSARHPGGQGSYEQYF
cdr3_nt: TGCAGTGCTAGGCATCCTGGAGGTCAGGGGTCCTACGAGCAGTACTTC

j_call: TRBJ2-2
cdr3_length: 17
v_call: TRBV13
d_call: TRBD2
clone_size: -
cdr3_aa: CASSPPIGLAGAGELFF
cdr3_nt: TGTGCCAGCAGCCCCCCGATAGGACTAGCGGGAGCCGGGGAGCTGTTTTTT

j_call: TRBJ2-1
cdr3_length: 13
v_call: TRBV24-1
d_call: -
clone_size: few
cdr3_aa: CATSDSPANEQFF
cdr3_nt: TGTGCCACCAGTGATTCCCCGGCAAATGAGCAGTTCTTC

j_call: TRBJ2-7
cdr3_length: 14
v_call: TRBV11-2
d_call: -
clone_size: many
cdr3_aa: CASSFPGPYYEQYF
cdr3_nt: TGTGCCAGCAGCTTTCCGGGCCCCTATTACGAGCAGTACTTC

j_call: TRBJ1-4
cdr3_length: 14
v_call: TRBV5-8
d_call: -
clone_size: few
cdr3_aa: CASRGGLLEEKLFF
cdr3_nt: TGTGCCAGCAGGGGAGGACTGTTAGAAGAAAAACTGTTTTTT

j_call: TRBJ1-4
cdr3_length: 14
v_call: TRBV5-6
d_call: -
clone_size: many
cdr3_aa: CASSLIATNEKLFF
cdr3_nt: TGTGCCAGCAGCCTTATTGCAACTAATGAAAAACTGTTTTTT

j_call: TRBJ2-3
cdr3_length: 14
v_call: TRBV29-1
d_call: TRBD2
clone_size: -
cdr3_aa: CSVDKREGTDTQYF
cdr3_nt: TGCAGCGTTGATAAGCGGGAGGGTACAGATACGCAGTATTTT

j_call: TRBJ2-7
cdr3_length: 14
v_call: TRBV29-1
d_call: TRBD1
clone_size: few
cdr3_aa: CSVASRDRSYEQYF
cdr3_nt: TGCAGCGTCGCTTCCCGGGACAGGTCCTACGAGCAGTACTTC

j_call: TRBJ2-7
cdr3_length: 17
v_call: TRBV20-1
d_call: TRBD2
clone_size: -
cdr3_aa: CSASSGRAFLAFLEQYF
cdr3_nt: TGCAGTGCTAGCAGCGGGAGGGCCTTTCTCGCGTTCCTCGAGCAGTACTTC

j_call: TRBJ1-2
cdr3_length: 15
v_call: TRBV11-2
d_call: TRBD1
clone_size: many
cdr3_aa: CASSPRTGIDYGYTF
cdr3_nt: TGTGCCAGCAGCCCCCGGACAGGGATCGACTATGGCTACACCTTC

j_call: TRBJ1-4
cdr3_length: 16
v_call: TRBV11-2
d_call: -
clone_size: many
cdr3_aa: CASSSTVGPGGEKLFF
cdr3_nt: TGTGCCAGCAGCTCGACGGTGGGTCCCGGTGGTGAAAAACTGTTTTTT

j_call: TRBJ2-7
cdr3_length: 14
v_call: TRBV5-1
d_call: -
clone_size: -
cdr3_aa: CASSLTGVNDEQYF
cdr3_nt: TGCGCCAGCAGCTTGACCGGCGTAAACGACGAGCAGTACTTC

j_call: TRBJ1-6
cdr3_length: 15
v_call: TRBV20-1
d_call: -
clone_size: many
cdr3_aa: CSARDSAALNSPLHF
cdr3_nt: TGCAGTGCCAGGGACTCAGCGGCCCTAAATTCACCCCTCCACTTT

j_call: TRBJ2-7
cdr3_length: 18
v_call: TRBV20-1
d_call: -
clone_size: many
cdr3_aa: CSARDGWGRNSHGYEQYF
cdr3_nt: TGCAGTGCTAGAGACGGATGGGGACGCAACTCCCATGGCTACGAGCAGTACTTC

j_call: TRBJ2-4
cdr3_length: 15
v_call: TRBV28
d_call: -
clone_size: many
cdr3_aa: CASSRTGAGKNIQYF
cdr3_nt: TGTGCCAGCAGCCGCACGGGGGCTGGCAAAAACATTCAGTACTTC

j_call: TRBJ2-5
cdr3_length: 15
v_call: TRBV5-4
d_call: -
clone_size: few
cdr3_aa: CASSLVTSRQETQYF
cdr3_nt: TGTGCCAGCAGCTTGGTAACTAGCAGACAAGAGACCCAGTACTTC

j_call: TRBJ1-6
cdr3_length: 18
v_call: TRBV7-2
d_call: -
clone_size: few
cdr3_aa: CASSPDSASGTYNSPLHF
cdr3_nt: TGTGCCAGCAGCCCGGACAGTGCGAGTGGGACCTATAATTCACCCCTCCACTTT

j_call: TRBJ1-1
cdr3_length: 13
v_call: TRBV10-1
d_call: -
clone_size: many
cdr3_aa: CASSSGRNTEAFF
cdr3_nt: TGCGCCAGCAGCTCAGGGAGAAACACTGAAGCTTTCTTT

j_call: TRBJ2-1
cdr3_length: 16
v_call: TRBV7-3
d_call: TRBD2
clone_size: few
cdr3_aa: CASSYSGTSSYNEQFF
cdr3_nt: TGTGCCAGCAGCTACTCCGGGACTAGCTCCTACAATGAGCAGTTCTTC

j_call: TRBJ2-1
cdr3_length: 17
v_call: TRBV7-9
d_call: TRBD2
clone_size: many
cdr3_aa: CASSPAGTSGRVDEQFF
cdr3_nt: TGTGCCAGCAGCCCCGCCGGGACTAGCGGGAGGGTTGATGAGCAGTTCTTC

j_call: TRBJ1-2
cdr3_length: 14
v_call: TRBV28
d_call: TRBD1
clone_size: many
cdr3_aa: CASSLTDRGYGYTF
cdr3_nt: TGTGCCAGCAGTTTAACGGACAGGGGCTATGGCTACACCTTC

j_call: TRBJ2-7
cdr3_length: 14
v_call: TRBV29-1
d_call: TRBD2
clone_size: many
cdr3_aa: CSVQTSESSYEQYF
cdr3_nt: TGCAGCGTCCAAACTAGCGAAAGCTCCTACGAGCAGTACTTC

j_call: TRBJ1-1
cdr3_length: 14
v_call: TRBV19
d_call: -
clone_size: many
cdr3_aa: CASTGWEGHTEAFF
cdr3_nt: TGTGCCAGTACCGGCTGGGAGGGTCACACTGAAGCTTTCTTT

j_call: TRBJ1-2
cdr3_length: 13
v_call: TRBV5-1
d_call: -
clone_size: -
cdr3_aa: CATRTGIEYGYTF
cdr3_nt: TGCGCCACCCGCACCGGGATAGAGTATGGCTACACCTTC

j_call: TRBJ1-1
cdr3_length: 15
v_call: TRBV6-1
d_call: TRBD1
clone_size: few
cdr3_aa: CASRDSVSMNTEAFF
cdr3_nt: TGTGCCAGTAGGGACAGCGTATCAATGAACACTGAAGCTTTCTTT

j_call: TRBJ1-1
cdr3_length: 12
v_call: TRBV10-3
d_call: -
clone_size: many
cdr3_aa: CAISEFETEAFF
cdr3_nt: TGTGCCATCAGTGAGTTCGAGACTGAAGCTTTCTTT

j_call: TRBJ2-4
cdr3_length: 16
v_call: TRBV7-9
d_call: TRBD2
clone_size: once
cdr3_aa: CASSRERGGFENIQYF
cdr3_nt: TGTGCCAGCAGTCGGGAGCGGGGGGGGTTCGAAAACATTCAGTACTTC

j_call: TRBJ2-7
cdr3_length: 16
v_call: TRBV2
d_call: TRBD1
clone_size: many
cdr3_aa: CASSDPGQVSSYEQYF
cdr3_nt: TGTGCCAGCAGTGACCCAGGACAGGTTAGCTCCTACGAGCAGTACTTC

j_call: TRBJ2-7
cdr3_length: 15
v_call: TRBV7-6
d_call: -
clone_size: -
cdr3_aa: CASSPRTDPLYEQYF
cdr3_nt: TGTGCCAGCAGCCCACGGACAGATCCCCTCTACGAGCAGTACTTC

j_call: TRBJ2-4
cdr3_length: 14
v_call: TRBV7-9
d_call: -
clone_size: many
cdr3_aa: CASSLALRGDIQYF
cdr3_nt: TGTGCCAGCAGCTTAGCGCTTCGTGGGGACATTCAGTACTTC

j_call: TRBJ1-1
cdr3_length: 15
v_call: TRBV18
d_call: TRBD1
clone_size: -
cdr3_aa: CATSPGTGPDTEAFF
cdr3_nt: TGTGCCACCTCACCAGGGACAGGACCGGACACTGAAGCTTTCTTT

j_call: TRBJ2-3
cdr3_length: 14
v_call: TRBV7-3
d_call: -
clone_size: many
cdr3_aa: CASKKTASTDTQYF
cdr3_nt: TGTGCCAGCAAAAAGACAGCTAGCACAGATACGCAGTATTTT

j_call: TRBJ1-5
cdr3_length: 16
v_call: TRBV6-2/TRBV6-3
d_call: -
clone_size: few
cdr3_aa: CASSRRGTLSNQPQHF
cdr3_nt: TGTGCCAGCAGTCGACGTGGGACACTTAGCAATCAGCCCCAGCATTTT

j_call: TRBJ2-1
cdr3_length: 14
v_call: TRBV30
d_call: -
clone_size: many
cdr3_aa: CAWSTSGLYNEQFF
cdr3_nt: TGTGCCTGGAGTACGAGCGGTCTCTACAATGAGCAGTTCTTC

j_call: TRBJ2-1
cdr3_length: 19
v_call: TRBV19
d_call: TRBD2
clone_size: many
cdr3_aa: CASRPFGLAGEKAYNEQFF
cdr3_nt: TGTGCCAGCCGACCGTTTGGACTAGCGGGAGAGAAGGCCTACAATGAGCAGTTCTTC

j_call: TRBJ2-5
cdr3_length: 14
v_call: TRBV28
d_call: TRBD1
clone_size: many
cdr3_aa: CASSLQGARETQYF
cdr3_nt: TGTGCCAGCAGTTTACAGGGGGCGCGTGAGACCCAGTACTTC

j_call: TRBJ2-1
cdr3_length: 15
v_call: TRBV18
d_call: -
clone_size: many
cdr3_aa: CASSPSERSYNEQFF
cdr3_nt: TGTGCCAGCTCACCTTCGGAAAGATCCTACAATGAGCAGTTCTTC

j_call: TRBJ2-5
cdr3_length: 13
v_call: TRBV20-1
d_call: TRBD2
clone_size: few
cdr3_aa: CSARAGTIGTQYF
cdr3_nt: TGCAGTGCTAGAGCAGGGACTATAGGGACCCAGTACTTC